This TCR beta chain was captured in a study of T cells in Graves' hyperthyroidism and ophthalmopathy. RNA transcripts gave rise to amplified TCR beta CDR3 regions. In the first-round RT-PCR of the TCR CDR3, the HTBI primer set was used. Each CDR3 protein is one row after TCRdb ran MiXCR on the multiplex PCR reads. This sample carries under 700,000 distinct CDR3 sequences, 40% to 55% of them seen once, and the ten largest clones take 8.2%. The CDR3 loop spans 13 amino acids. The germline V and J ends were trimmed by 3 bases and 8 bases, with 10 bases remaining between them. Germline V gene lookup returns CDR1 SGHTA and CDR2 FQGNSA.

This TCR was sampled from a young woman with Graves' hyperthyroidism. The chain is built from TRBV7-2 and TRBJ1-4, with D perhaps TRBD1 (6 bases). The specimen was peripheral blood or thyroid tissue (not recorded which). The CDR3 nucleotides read TGTGCCAGCAGCTTCAGGGGAGGAGAAAAACTGTTTTTT. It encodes CASSFRGGEKLFF. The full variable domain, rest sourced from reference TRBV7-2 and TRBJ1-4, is GAGVSQSPSNKVTEKGKDVELRCDPISGHTALYWYRQSLGQGLEFLIYFQGNSAPDKSGLPSDRFSAERTGGSVSTLTIQRTQQEDSAVYLCASSFRGGEKLFFGSGTQLSVL.